Below, 12 T cell receptor beta chains from the same sample are listed, as sequenced in a study of patients and donors after allogeneic stem cell transplantation. TCRdb redid the calling of the RT-PCR reads with MiXCR, one entry per CDR3 protein. The repertoire has roughly 2,500 distinct CDR3 sequences, approximately 4% of them found once; the top ten carry 36%. Sequencing was performed on blood, either unsorted or a sorted T cell fraction (not recorded which). These receptors were obtained from a human donor who was either an allogeneic HSCT recipient or a stem cell or donor lymphocyte infusion donor (not recorded which). It is not recorded whose cells these are; they may come from a transplant donor.

This clonotype was recorded many times. The rearrangement uses TRBV7-8 and TRBJ1-2, with TRBD1 as a possible D gene (5 bases). Germline values: CDR1 SGHVS, CDR2 FQNEAQ. Trimming cost V 4 bases and J 5 bases, with 14 bases left between them. This CDR3 has 14 amino acids. The CDR3 is CASSSYDSEYGYTF. The CDR3 nucleotides are TGTGCCAGCAGCTCCTATGACAGTGAATATGGCTACACCTTC.

This clonotype showed up many times. The chain has TRBV12-3 or TRBV12-4 and TRBJ2-5; 15 nucleotides agree with TRBD2. The CDR3 runs 18 residues. Trimming took 8 bases from V and 2 from J; bases not matched to a gene: 12. The CDR3 loop is CASGLGTSGRSGQETQYF. CDR3 coding DNA: TGTGCCAGCGGGTTAGGGACTAGCGGGAGGTCAGGGCAAGAGACCCAGTACTTC.

This clonotype was recorded at least ten times. The rearrangement links TRBV24-1 to TRBJ2-3, with 15 bases matching TRBD2. After removal of 6 bases from V and 3 bases from J, the junction contained 12 bases not matched to a gene. CDR3 length equals 19 residues. The germline V gene encodes CDR1 KGHDR and CDR2 SFDVKD. The CDR3 reads CATSSNPGLAGGQTDTQYF. CDR3 bases: TGTGCCACCAGTTCAAACCCAGGACTAGCGGGAGGGCAGACAGATACGCAGTATTTT.

This clonotype is categorized as medium-sized. The chain has TRBV27 and TRBJ1-5, with 7 nucleotides matching TRBD1. The V segment lost 6 bases and the J segment 3 bases; nucleotides outside the gene matches: 2. This CDR3 region has 13 residues. In germline, CDR1 is MNHEY, CDR2 SMNVEV (reference sequence). The chain's CDR3 is CASRTGYNQPQHF. For the CDR3, the DNA is TGTGCCAGCAGGACAGGGTACAATCAGCCCCAGCATTTT.

The V call is TRBV24-1, the J call TRBJ2-1; 12 nucleotides match TRBD2. Germline-derived CDR1 and CDR2 are KGHDR and SFDVKD. The J segment lost 1 base and the V segment lost 2 bases, leaving 8 bases of the junction unmatched. The CDR3 runs to 19 residues. The DNA of the CDR3 is TGTGCCACCAGTGATTCCGGACTAGCGGGACCTATTTCCTACAATGAGCAGTTCTTC. Protein: CATSDSGLAGPISYNEQFF.

This clonotype has at least ten counts. This sequence joins TRBV4-2 and TRBJ2-1, with no clear D. Trimming took 0 bases from V and 12 from J, leaving 6 bases between them. The germline gives CDR1 LGHNA, CDR2 YNFKEQ. This CDR3 spans 11 amino acids. The CDR3 region is CASSQDFGQFF. In DNA form, the CDR3 reads TGTGCCAGCAGCCAAGATTTTGGGCAGTTCTTC.

The chain couples TRBV11-3 to TRBJ2-7, with 11 bases aligning to TRBD2. V lost 3 bases, J lost 6 bases, and 13 bases stayed unmatched. Germline V gives CDR1 SGHNT, CDR2 YENEEA. The CDR3 runs to 17 residues. CDR3 residues: CASSFDFSGRALSEQYF. The CDR3 DNA sequence: TGTGCCAGCAGCTTCGATTTTAGCGGGAGGGCTCTATCCGAGCAGTACTTC.

This clonotype has at least ten counts. The V and J genes are TRBV5-1 and TRBJ2-1; 8 bases map to TRBD2. CDR1 is SGHRS and CDR2 is YFSETQ in the germline V gene. After removal of 3 bases from V and 4 bases from J, the junction contained 9 bases not matched to a gene. The CDR3 covers 16 residues. CDR3 amino acids: CASSSFAGLGYNEQFF. Here the CDR3 DNA reads TGCGCCAGCAGCTCGTTCGCGGGACTAGGGTACAATGAGCAGTTCTTC.

Within the sample, this clonotype is medium-sized (0.01 to 0.1%). The chain uses TRBV18 and TRBJ1-1; 7 nucleotides agree with TRBD1. The germline V gene has CDR1 KGHSH and CDR2 LQKENI. The CDR3 totals 17 residues. The V and J ends lost 1 base and 1 base, in that order; junction bases with no gene match: 9. CDR3 region: CASSPLTGWETNTEAFF. The CDR3 region has the DNA TGTGCCAGCTCACCACTGACAGGGTGGGAAACGAACACTGAAGCTTTCTTT.

This clonotype was seen ten or more times. The genes are TRBV11-1 and TRBJ1-6, with 8 bases identical to TRBD1. The CDR3 length is 15 residues. V shed 5 bases and J 7 bases; nucleotides not matched to a gene: 7. Germline-derived CDR1 and CDR2 are SGHAT and FQDESV (reference sequence). CDR3 residues: CASSGTGTGNSPLHF. The CDR3 DNA reads as TGTGCCAGCAGCGGGACAGGCACAGGCAATTCACCCCTCCACTTT.

This clonotype was seen ten or more times. This chain connects TRBV10-1 to TRBJ1-6, with D perhaps TRBD1 (5 bases). Trimming pared 2 bases from V and 5 bases from J, leaving 7 bases between. The CDR3 contains 14 residues. Germline V gene data show CDR1 as WNHNN and CDR2 as SYGVQD (reference sequence). CDR3 amino acids: CASSEGQNNSPLHF. The CDR3 nucleotides read TGCGCCAGCAGTGAGGGACAAAATAATTCACCCCTCCACTTT.

This clonotype was observed many times. The V call is TRBV27, the J call TRBJ1-2; the D is unclear. Trimming pared 6 bases from V and 5 bases from J, leaving 16 bases between. The CDR3 runs to 14 residues. In germline, CDR1 is MNHEY, CDR2 SMNVEV (reference sequence). The CDR3 spells CASRRPNQAYGYTF. The CDR3 region has the DNA TGTGCCAGCAGACGCCCAAACCAGGCGTATGGCTACACCTTC.